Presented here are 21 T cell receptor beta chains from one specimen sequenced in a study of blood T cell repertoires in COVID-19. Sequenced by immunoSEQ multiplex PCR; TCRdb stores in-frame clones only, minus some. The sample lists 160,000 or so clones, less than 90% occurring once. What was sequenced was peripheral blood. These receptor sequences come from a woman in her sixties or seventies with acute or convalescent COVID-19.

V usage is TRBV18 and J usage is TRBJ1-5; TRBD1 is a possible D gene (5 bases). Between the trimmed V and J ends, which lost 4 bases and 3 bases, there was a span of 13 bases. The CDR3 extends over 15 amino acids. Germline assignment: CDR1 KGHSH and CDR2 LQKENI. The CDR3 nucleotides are TGTGCCAGCTCACTCGCTCCAGGGAACAATCAGCCCCAGCATTTT. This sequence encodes CASSLAPGNNQPQHF.

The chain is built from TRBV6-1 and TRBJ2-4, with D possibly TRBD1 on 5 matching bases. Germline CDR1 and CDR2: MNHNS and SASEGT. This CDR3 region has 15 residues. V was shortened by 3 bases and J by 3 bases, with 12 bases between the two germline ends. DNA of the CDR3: TGTGCCAGCAGTGACCTTACAGGCGGCAAAAACATTCAGTACTTC. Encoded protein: CASSDLTGGKNIQYF.

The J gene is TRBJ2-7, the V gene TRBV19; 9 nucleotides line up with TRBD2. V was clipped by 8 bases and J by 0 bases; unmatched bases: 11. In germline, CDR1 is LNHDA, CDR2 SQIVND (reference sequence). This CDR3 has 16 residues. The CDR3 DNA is TGTGCCAGTCCGGGAGGCGGGGGGGATACCTCCTACGAGCAGTACTTC. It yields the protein CASPGGGGDTSYEQYF.

The CDR3 is CASSLELGQGGYTF. The CDR3 bases are TGTGCCAGCAGCTTAGAACTCGGACAGGGAGGCTACACCTTC. The rearrangement links TRBV7-2 to TRBJ1-2; TRBD1 matches 8 bases. The CDR3 loop spans 14 amino acids. The germline V gene encodes CDR1 SGHTA and CDR2 FQGNSA. With 1 base clipped from V and 8 bases from J, the junction kept 6 bases outside the gene matches.

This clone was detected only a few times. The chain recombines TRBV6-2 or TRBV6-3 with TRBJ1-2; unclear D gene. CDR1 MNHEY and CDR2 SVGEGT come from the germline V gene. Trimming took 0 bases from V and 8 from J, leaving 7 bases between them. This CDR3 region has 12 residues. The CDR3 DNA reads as TGTGCCAGCAGTTACTCACGGGGAGGCTACACCTTC. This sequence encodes CASSYSRGGYTF.

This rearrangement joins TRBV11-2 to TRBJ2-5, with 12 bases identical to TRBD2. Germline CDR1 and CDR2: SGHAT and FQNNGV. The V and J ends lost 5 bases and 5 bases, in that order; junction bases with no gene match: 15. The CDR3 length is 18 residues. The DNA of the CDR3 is TGTGCCAGCAGCCCTAAAGGCCTAGCGGGGGGGCCGTGGGAGACCCAGTACTTC. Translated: CASSPKGLAGGPWETQYF.

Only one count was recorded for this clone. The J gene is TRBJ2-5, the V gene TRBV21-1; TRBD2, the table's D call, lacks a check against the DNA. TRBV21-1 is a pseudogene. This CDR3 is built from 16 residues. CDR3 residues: CASRPSEDGGAETQYF. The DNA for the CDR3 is TGTGCCAGCAGGCCATCCGAAGACGGGGGGGCTGAGACCCAGTACTTC.

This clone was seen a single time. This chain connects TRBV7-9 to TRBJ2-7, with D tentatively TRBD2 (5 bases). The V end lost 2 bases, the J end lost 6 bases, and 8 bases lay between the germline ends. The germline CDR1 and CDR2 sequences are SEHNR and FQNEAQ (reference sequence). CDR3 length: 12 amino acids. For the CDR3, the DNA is TGTGCCAGCAGCTTAATGGACTTCGAGCAGTACTTC. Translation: CASSLMDFEQYF.

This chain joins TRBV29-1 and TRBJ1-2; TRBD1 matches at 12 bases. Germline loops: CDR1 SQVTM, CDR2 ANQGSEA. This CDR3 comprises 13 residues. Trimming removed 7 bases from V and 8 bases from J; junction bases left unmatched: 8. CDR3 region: CSAGTGGAEGYTF. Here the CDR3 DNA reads TGCAGCGCCGGGACAGGGGGCGCGGAAGGCTACACCTTC.

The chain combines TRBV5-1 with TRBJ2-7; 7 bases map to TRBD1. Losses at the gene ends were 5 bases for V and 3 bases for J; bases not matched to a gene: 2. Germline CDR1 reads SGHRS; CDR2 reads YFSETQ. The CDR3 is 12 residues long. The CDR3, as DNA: TGCGCCAGCAGGGGGGACAGCTACGAGCAGTACGTC. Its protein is CASRGDSYEQYV.

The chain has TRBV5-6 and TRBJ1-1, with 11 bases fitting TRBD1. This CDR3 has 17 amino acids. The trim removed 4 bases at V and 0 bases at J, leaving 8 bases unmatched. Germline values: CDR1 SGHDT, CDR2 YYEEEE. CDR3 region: CASSKDRGPLMNTEAFF. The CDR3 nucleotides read TGTGCCAGCAGCAAGGACAGGGGGCCCTTGATGAACACTGAAGCTTTCTTT.

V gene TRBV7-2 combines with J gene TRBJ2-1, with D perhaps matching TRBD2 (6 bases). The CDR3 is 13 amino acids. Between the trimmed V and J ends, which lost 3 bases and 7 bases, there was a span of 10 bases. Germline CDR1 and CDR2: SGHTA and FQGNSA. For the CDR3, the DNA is TGTGCCAGCAGCTTTTTGACTAGTAATGAGCAGTTCTTC. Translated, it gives CASSFLTSNEQFF.

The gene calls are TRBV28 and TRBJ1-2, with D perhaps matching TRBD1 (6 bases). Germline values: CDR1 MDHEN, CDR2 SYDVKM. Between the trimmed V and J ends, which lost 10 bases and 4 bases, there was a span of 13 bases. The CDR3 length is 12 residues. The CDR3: CAIPGAGYGYTF. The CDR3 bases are TGTGCCATACCAGGGGCGGGCTATGGCTACACCTTC.

As DNA, the CDR3 is TGTGCCAGCAGCTTCGACGGGGGGGCCGCGGATACGCAGTATTTT. It is translated as CASSFDGGAADTQYF. The chain is built from TRBV7-2 and TRBJ2-3; 8 nucleotides match TRBD2. The V segment lost 3 bases and the J segment 6 bases; nucleotides outside the gene matches: 8. Germline V gene lookup returns CDR1 SGHTA and CDR2 FQGNSA. The CDR3 is made up of 15 amino acids.

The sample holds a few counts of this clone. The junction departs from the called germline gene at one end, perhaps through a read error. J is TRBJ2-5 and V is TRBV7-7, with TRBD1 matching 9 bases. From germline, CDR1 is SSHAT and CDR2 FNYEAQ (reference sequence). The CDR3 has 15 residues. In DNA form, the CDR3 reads TGTGCTAGCAGCACCGGACAGGGGAGACAAGAGACCCAGTACTTC. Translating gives CASSTGQGRQETQYF. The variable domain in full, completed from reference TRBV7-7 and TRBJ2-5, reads GAGVSQSPRYKVTKRGQDVTLRCDPISSHATLYWYQQALGQGPEFLTYFNYEAQPDKSGLPSDRFSAERPEGSISTLTIQRTEQRDSAMYRCASSTGQGRQETQYFGPGTRLLVL.

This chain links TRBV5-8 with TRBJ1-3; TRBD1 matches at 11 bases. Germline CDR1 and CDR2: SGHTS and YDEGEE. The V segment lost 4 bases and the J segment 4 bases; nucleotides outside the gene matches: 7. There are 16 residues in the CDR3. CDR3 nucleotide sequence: TGTGCCAGCAGCAGCCCGGGACAGGGGGGAGGAAACACCATATATTTT. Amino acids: CASSSPGQGGGNTIYF.

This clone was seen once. CDR3 nucleotides: TGTGCCACCAGCACTGACAGAGATAAGCAGCCCCAGCATTTT. Protein sequence: CATSTDRDKQPQHF. The chain carries TRBV15 and TRBJ1-5, with D possibly matching TRBD1 (5 bases). Deletions cut 4 bases from V and 7 bases from J, with 14 bases between. The V gene's germline CDR1 is LNHNV and CDR2 YYDKDF (reference sequence). The CDR3 runs to 14 residues.

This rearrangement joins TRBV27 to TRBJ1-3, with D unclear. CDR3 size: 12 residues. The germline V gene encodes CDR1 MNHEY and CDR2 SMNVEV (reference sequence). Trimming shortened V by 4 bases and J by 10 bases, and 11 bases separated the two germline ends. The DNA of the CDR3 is TGTGCCAGCAGTTCCCCGGCGGGGACCATATATTTT. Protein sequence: CASSSPAGTIYF.

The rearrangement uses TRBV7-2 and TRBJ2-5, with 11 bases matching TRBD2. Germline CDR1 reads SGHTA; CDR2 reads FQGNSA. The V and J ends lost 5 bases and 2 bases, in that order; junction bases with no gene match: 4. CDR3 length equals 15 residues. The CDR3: CASSRASGGQETQYF. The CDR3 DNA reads TGTGCCAGCAGCCGCGCTAGCGGGGGGCAAGAGACCCAGTACTTC.

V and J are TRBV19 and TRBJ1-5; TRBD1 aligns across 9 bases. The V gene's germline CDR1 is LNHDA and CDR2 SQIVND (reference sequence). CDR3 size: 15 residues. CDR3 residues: CAGGQGLLSNQPQHF. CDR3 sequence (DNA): TGTGCAGGGGGACAGGGATTACTTAGCAATCAGCCCCAGCATTTT.

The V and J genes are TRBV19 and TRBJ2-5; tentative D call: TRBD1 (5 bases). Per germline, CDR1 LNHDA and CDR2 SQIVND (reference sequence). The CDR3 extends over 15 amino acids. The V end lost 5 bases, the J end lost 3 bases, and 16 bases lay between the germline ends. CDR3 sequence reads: CASSPTETEKETQYF. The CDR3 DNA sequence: TGTGCCAGTAGTCCAACCGAGACAGAAAAAGAGACCCAGTACTTC. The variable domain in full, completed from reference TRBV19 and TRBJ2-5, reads DGGITQSPKYLFRKEGQNVTLSCEQNLNHDAMYWYRQDPGQGLRLIYYSQIVNDFQKGDIAEGYSVSREKKESFPLTVTSAQKNPTAFYLCASSPTETEKETQYFGPGTRLLVL.